The 10 T cell receptor beta chains given below trace back to one sample, sequenced in a study of blood T cell repertoires in COVID-19. Generated by immunoSEQ multiplex PCR, the TCRdb table keeps only in-frame clones and is missing some. The sample has roughly 250,000 clones; 88% are singletons. Input material: peripheral blood. Every receptor here comes from a woman between 35 and 50 years old who had recovered from COVID-19.

The CDR3, as DNA: TGTGCCAGCCTTGTGGCAGGAACAAATTCACCCCTCCACTTT. Protein product: CASLVAGTNSPLHF. The chain combines TRBV7-9 with TRBJ1-6; unclear D gene. This CDR3 has 14 residues. The germline CDR1 and CDR2 sequences are SEHNR and FQNEAQ (reference sequence). V lost 8 bases, J lost 7 bases, and 15 bases lay in between.

This rearrangement joins TRBV5-1 to TRBJ1-2, with D tentatively TRBD1 (5 bases). Trimming removed 3 bases from V and 0 bases from J, with 15 bases in between. Germline loops: CDR1 SGHRS, CDR2 YFSETQ. The CDR3 extends over 16 amino acids. The CDR3 is CASSSSGGRANYGYTF. In DNA, the CDR3 is TGCGCCAGCAGCTCTTCCGGGGGTAGGGCTAACTATGGCTACACCTTC.

The J gene is TRBJ1-6, the V gene TRBV7-8; TRBD1 matches at 9 bases. Germline CDR1 reads SGHVS; CDR2 reads FQNEAQ. The CDR3 is 14 residues long. J gave up 6 bases and V 6 bases, and 3 bases lay outside the gene matches. CDR3: CASRRDRVNSPLHF. The CDR3 DNA sequence: TGTGCCAGCAGAAGGGACAGGGTTAATTCACCCCTCCACTTT.

This clone appeared a single time. The junction differs from germline at one of its ends, possibly a read error. The V gene is TRBV11-3, the J gene TRBJ2-7; 7 positions match TRBD1. Looked up from germline, CDR1 is SGHNT and CDR2 is YENEEA. The CDR3 has 13 amino acids. CDR3 nucleotide sequence: TGTGCCAGCAGCCAACCACCCCGGGACAGAAAGTGGTTC. It translates to CASSQPPRDRKWF.

The J gene is TRBJ2-3, the V gene TRBV6-2 or TRBV6-3; 10 bases map to TRBD2. Germline-derived CDR1 and CDR2 are MNHEY and SVGEGT. The CDR3 is 15 amino acids. V was pared by 6 bases and J by 6 bases, with 9 bases of the junction left unmatched. CDR3 bases: TGTGCCAGCAGCTCTCTAGCGGGAGACAGCGATACGCAGTATTTT. Translating it yields CASSSLAGDSDTQYF.

The rearrangement links TRBV6-5 to TRBJ1-5; TRBD1 matches at 10 bases. Germline V gene sequence: CDR1 MNHEY, CDR2 SVGAGI. The CDR3 has 14 residues. J lost 6 bases, V lost 5 bases, and 4 bases had no gene match. DNA of the CDR3: TGTGCCAGCAGTACGACAGGGGGCGGTCAGCCCCAGCATTTT. It encodes CASSTTGGGQPQHF.

The chain uses TRBV6-5 and TRBJ1-4; 9 nucleotides agree with TRBD1. The CDR3 runs 14 residues. CDR1 is MNHEY and CDR2 is SVGAGI in the germline V gene. The J segment lost 7 bases and the V segment lost 5 bases, leaving 5 bases of the junction unmatched. CDR3 sequence (DNA): TGTGCCAGCAGTCCGGGACAGGGCTCTGAAAAACTGTTTTTT. Translating gives CASSPGQGSEKLFF.

The rearrangement uses TRBV19 and TRBJ2-2, with 8 nucleotides matching TRBD1. CDR1 LNHDA and CDR2 SQIVND come from the germline V gene (reference sequence). The CDR3 is 16 residues long. V trimming: 3 bases; J trimming: 5 bases; junction bases outside the gene matches: 8. The CDR3 sequence is CASSIVTGGRTGELFF. The CDR3 nucleotides read TGTGCCAGTAGTATTGTTACAGGGGGACGGACCGGGGAGCTGTTTTTT.

The chain employs TRBV4-1 and TRBJ2-7; a possible D gene is TRBD1 (7 bases). CDR3 length: 14 amino acids. V lost 4 bases, J lost 3 bases, and 13 bases lay in between. The V gene's germline CDR1 is MGHRA and CDR2 YSYEKL. This chain's CDR3 is CASSPLQGGYEQYF. CDR3 in DNA: TGCGCCAGCAGCCCACTCCAGGGGGGCTACGAGCAGTACTTC.

The chain couples TRBV6-5 to TRBJ2-7, with a tentative D call TRBD2 (6 bases). V lost 0 bases, J lost 4 bases, and 13 bases lay in between. Germline V gene lookup returns CDR1 MNHEY and CDR2 SVGAGI. The CDR3 has 15 residues. The CDR3 sequence is CASSYSRRGGYEQYF. The CDR3 nucleotides read TGTGCCAGCAGTTACTCTAGGAGGGGCGGATACGAGCAGTACTTC.